This TCR beta chain emerged from a study of blood T cell repertoires in COVID-19. About the research overall: There were acute and convalescent COVID-19 samples, and they came from the United States, Italy and Spain. From T cells, B-cell-depleted T cells, or PBMCs came the material, which was cDNA or gDNA.

Under the authors' procedure: Amplification of reference gene primers provided the estimated nucleated cell counts. The table came from immunoSEQ multiplex PCR; TCRdb's copy has only in-frame clones and leaves some out. V and J calls and clone size are as listed in that table; D and trimming were resolved from the DNA. This table holds under 300,000 clones, 81% found once. Germline V gene lookup returns CDR1 SGHTA and CDR2 FQGNSA. V lost 4 bases, J lost 8 bases, and 8 bases lay in between. CDR3 length: 11 residues. Turning to this clone: Other nucleotide sequences from this sample produce the same CDR3.

This sequence originates from a woman aged 55-69 years with active or convalescent COVID-19. The sequencing sample was made of peripheral blood. V gene TRBV7-2 combines with J gene TRBJ1-2, with D perhaps matching TRBD1 (6 bases). The CDR3 DNA reads as TGTGCCAGCAGCTCTGGGGGCGGCTACACCTTC. It codes for CASSSGGGYTF.